One sample yielded the 20 T cell receptor beta chains listed below, sequenced in a study of T cell responses to AZD1222 COVID-19 vaccine. The assay was immunoSEQ multiplex PCR, and TCRdb's table has in-frame clones only and misses some. The data contain about 94,000 clones, 90% of them singletons. The sequencing used peripheral blood, collected on day 0 of AZD1222 vaccination. The receptor source for this set is an adult in good health.

This clone occurred once. Mismatch with germline at one junction end may stem from a read error. The V call is TRBV5-8, the J call TRBJ1-4; no clear D gene. Germline CDR1 and CDR2: SGHTS and YDEGEE. The CDR3 contains 15 residues. This CDR3 is CASSLSVTRVNNMVF. The CDR3, as DNA: TGTGCCAGCAGCTTGTCCGTGACGAGGGTTAATAACATGGTTTTT.

This rearrangement joins TRBV7-8 to TRBJ1-1; 8 nucleotides agree with TRBD1. The CDR3 sequence is 16 residues long. V gave up 0 bases and J gave up 4 bases; unmatched junction bases: 7. Looked up from germline, CDR1 is SGHVS and CDR2 is FQNEAQ. The CDR3 DNA reads TGTGCCAGCAGCTTAGCGGCAGGGGGCGGATTCACTGAAGCTTTCTTT. It is translated as CASSLAAGGGFTEAFF.

The chain recombines TRBV6-5 with TRBJ1-6; D call uncertain. The germline V gene encodes CDR1 MNHEY and CDR2 SVGAGI. The length of the CDR3 is 13 residues. Trimming took 11 bases from V and 4 from J, leaving 12 bases between them. CDR3 residues: CASKRQYNSPLHF. CDR3 nucleotides: TGTGCCTCAAAACGGCAGTATAATTCACCCCTCCACTTT.

The chain links TRBV10-3 to TRBJ1-1; 9 bases are a match to TRBD1. Germline CDR1 ENHRY, CDR2 SYGVKD. The CDR3 is 15 residues long. Trimming took 10 bases from V and 1 from J; bases not matched to a gene: 10. The DNA of the CDR3 is TGTGCCACTACGACGCCGGGACAGGGGAACACTGAAGCTTTCTTT. Encoded protein: CATTTPGQGNTEAFF.

The chain recombines TRBV6-5 with TRBJ1-3; D remains ambiguous. V was cut by 0 bases and J by 0 bases, with 6 bases left in between. This CDR3 region has 15 residues. Germline CDR1 and CDR2: MNHEY and SVGAGI. The CDR3: CASSYSLGSGNTIYF. The CDR3 nucleotides read TGTGCCAGCAGTTACTCGTTGGGCTCTGGAAACACCATATATTTT.

The V gene is TRBV7-2, the J gene TRBJ2-7; perhaps TRBD2 as D (5 bases). Per the germline V gene, CDR1 is SGHTA and CDR2 is FQGNSA. The germline V and J ends were trimmed by 8 bases and 7 bases, with 18 bases remaining between them. The CDR3 spans 13 residues. CDR3 sequence reads: CASGVPPAAEQYF. CDR3 nucleotides: TGTGCCAGCGGAGTTCCCCCAGCGGCGGAGCAGTACTTC.

The chain joins TRBV6-2 or TRBV6-3 to TRBJ2-5; TRBD2 matches at 12 bases. The CDR3 has 17 residues. Germline trimming cut 0 bases from V and 3 bases from J; bases unmatched to any gene: 5. CDR1 and CDR2 from the germline V gene are MNHEY and SVGEGT. Written as DNA, the CDR3 is TGTGCCAGCAGTTACTCCCGACTAGCGGGGGCTAAAGAGACCCAGTACTTC. It specifies CASSYSRLAGAKETQYF.

The rearrangement joins TRBV3-1 (or the pseudogene TRBV3-2) to TRBJ1-5; 10 bases map to TRBD1. The J segment lost 7 bases and the V segment lost 1 base, leaving 4 bases of the junction unmatched. The CDR3 spans 15 residues. CDR1 is LGHDT, CDR2 YNNKEL, per germline (reference sequence). CDR3 DNA sequence: TGTGCCAGCAGCCAAGGGGGGGACAGGGGCCAGCCCCAGCATTTT. Its protein is CASSQGGDRGQPQHF.

V is TRBV2 and J is TRBJ1-2, with D unclear. The CDR3 has 12 amino acids. Deletions cut 3 bases from V and 7 bases from J, with 9 bases between. Looked up from germline, CDR1 is SNHLY and CDR2 is FYNNEI. This chain's CDR3 is CASSERGFGYTF. CDR3 bases: TGTGCCAGCAGTGAGCGCGGTTTTGGCTACACCTTC. Supplemented by reference TRBV2 and TRBJ1-2, the full variable domain reads EPEVTQTPSHQVTQMGQEVILRCVPISNHLYFYWYRQILGQKVEFLVSFYNNEISEKSEIFDDQFSVERPDGSNFTLKIRSTKLEDSAMYFCASSERGFGYTFGSGTRLTVV.

The rearrangement links TRBV7-2 to TRBJ1-1; a possible D gene is TRBD1 (5 bases). From germline, CDR1 is SGHTA and CDR2 FQGNSA. The CDR3 runs to 14 residues. Deletions cut 1 base from V and 1 base from J, with 7 bases between. CDR3 protein: CASSLGQGNTEAFF. As DNA, the CDR3 is TGTGCCAGCAGCTTAGGGCAGGGGAACACTGAAGCTTTCTTT.

CDR3 nucleotides: TGCGCCAGCAGCCAAGATCGGGCCAGGGCAACGAACACCGGGGAGCTGTTTTTT. Translated, it gives CASSQDRARATNTGELFF. V usage is TRBV4-1 and J usage is TRBJ2-2, with TRBD1 as a possible D gene (5 bases). This CDR3 is 18 amino acids long. Germline V gives CDR1 MGHRA, CDR2 YSYEKL. V lost 0 bases and J lost 0, with 14 bases in between.

In DNA form, the CDR3 reads TGTGCCAGCAGCTCCGGACTAGCGGGGGGCCACTCTGGGGCCAACGTCCTGACTTTC. Its protein product is CASSSGLAGGHSGANVLTF. This sequence joins TRBV7-3 and TRBJ2-6, with 14 bases aligning to TRBD2. This CDR3 is 19 amino acids long. V gave up 4 bases and J gave up 0 bases; unmatched junction bases: 5. CDR1 SGHTA and CDR2 FQGTGA come from the germline V gene.

Only one count was recorded for this clone. The chain uses TRBV5-4 and TRBJ1-1; possibly TRBD1 for D (5 bases). V was clipped by 2 bases and J by 3 bases, with 11 bases between them. Germline-derived CDR1 and CDR2 are SGHNT and YYREEE (reference sequence). The CDR3 has 14 residues. CDR3: CASSFGGTDTEAFF. The CDR3 coding sequence is TGTGCCAGCAGCTTCGGGGGGACGGACACTGAAGCTTTCTTT.

The CDR3 bases are TGTGCCAGCAGCCAAGATCACTCTGGGGCCAACGTCCTGACTTTC. Protein product: CASSQDHSGANVLTF. V usage is TRBV3-1 (or the pseudogene TRBV3-2) and J usage is TRBJ2-6; D call uncertain. Germline lookup yields CDR1 LGHDT and CDR2 YNNKEL (reference sequence). V gave up 0 bases and J gave up 0 bases, with 3 bases separating them. This CDR3 contains 15 residues.

The chain is built from TRBV10-3 and TRBJ2-2; 7 bases are shared with TRBD1. This CDR3 spans 18 amino acids. V was clipped by 0 bases and J by 0 bases; unmatched bases: 7. Germline assignment: CDR1 ENHRY and CDR2 SYGVKD. This CDR3 reads CAISESFPQGTNTGELFF. In DNA form, the CDR3 reads TGTGCCATCAGTGAGTCCTTCCCACAGGGGACGAACACCGGGGAGCTGTTTTTT.

The chain couples TRBV12-3 or TRBV12-4 to TRBJ2-3; D is perhaps TRBD1 (5 bases). The ends were cut back, 5 bases at V and 9 bases at J, with 12 bases in the middle. This CDR3 is built from 12 residues. The CDR3 region has the DNA TGTGCCAGCAGTCCCGAGAAGGGGACGCAGTATTTT. It encodes CASSPEKGTQYF.

This clone was detected only a few times. J is TRBJ1-5 and V is TRBV11-2; D gene unclear. Germline V gene sequence: CDR1 SGHAT, CDR2 FQNNGV. CDR3 length equals 13 residues. The V and J ends lost 0 bases and 7 bases respectively, with 7 bases between them. CDR3 DNA sequence: TGTGCCAGCAGCTTAGATGAGTGGCAGCCCCAGCATTTT. It translates to CASSLDEWQPQHF. Variable domain in full (rest from reference TRBV11-2 and TRBJ1-5): EAGVAQSPRYKIIEKRQSVAFWCNPISGHATLYWYQQILGQGPKLLIQFQNNGVVDDSQLPKDRFSAERLKGVDSTLKIQPAKLEDSAVYLCASSLDEWQPQHFGDGTRLSIL.

The CDR3 here is CASSRGGGLGNQPQHF. The CDR3 region has the DNA TGCGCCAGCAGTCGAGGGGGCGGGCTTGGCAATCAGCCCCAGCATTTT. The genes are TRBV23-1 and TRBJ1-5; 7 bases map to TRBD1. TRBV23-1 falls under the ORF class, with uncertain function. The CDR3 is 16 amino acids. V shed 4 bases and J 2 bases; nucleotides not matched to a gene: 8.

This chain links TRBV27 with TRBJ1-2; D is unresolved. CDR3 length: 13 residues. V was cut by 6 bases and J by 0 bases, with 8 bases left in between. CDR1 MNHEY and CDR2 SMNVEV come from the germline V gene (reference sequence). CDR3 sequence: CASSIQPNYGYTF. The CDR3 DNA sequence: TGTGCCAGCAGCATACAGCCTAACTATGGCTACACCTTC.

In its sample, this clone was seen once. The J gene is TRBJ2-5, the V gene TRBV4-3; D ambiguous. The germline CDR1 and CDR2 sequences are LGHNA and YSLEER. Trimming took off 0 bases at V and 1 base at J, with 9 bases between the two ends. The CDR3 consists of 15 residues. The CDR3 reads CASSQDRTLQETQYF. The CDR3, as DNA: TGCGCCAGCAGCCAAGATCGAACACTCCAAGAGACCCAGTACTTC.